This T cell receptor beta chain appears in the sequencing data of a study of cytomegalovirus exposure and HLA in healthy donors. Produced via immunoSEQ multiplex PCR; TCRdb's table is partial and in-frame only. The sample has under 250,000 clones, 87% seen once. The CDR3 is 13 amino acids. Germline V gene lookup returns CDR1 ENHRY and CDR2 SYGVKD. Trimming took 5 bases from V and 0 from J, leaving 8 bases between them. V usage is TRBV10-3 and J usage is TRBJ2-7; D perhaps matches TRBD2 (6 bases). Input material: PBMCs. The receptor was derived from a woman younger than 35 in good health and CMV-seropositive. CDR3 in DNA: TGTGCCATCAGTTCTAGCGACTCCTACGAGCAGTACTTC. This encodes CAISSSDSYEQYF.